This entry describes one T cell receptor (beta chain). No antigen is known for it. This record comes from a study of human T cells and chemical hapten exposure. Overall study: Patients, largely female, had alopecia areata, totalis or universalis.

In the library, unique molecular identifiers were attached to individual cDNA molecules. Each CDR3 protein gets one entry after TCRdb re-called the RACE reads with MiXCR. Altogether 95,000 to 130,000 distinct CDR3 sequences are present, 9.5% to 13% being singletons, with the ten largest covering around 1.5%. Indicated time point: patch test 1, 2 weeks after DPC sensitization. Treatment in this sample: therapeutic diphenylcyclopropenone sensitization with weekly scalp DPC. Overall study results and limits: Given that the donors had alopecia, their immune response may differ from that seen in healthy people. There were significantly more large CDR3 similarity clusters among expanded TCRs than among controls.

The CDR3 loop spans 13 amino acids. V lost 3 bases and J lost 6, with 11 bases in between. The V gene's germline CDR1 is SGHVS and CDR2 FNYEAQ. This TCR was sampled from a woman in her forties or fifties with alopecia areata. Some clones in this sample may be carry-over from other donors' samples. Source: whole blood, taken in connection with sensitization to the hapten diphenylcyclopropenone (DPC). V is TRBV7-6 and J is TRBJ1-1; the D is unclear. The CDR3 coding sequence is TGTGCCAGCAGCTTTGGTCAGCTCGCTGAAGCTTTCTTT. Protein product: CASSFGQLAEAFF.